The sequence of this T cell receptor beta chain was determined in a study of OX40 agonist ivuxolimab in advanced cancers. At the level of the study: The drug used for patients, ivuxolimab, was an agonistic anti-OX40 (CD134) antibody.

The repertoire was sequenced with immunoSEQ multiplex PCR; TCRdb's copy has only in-frame clones and lacks some. Of around 53,000 clones in the sample, around 85% were seen once. This clonotype was sampled from an adult with an advanced solid tumor such as melanoma, head and neck, liver or kidney cancer. This material consisted of CD4+ or CD8+ T cells sorted from blood, taken in a trial of the OX40 agonist ivuxolimab.

This chain's CDR3 is CASSLVDLGEQFF. Written as DNA, the CDR3 is TGTGCCAGCAGCTTGGTTGATTTGGGTGAGCAGTTCTTC. The J gene is TRBJ2-1, the V gene TRBV5-5; no clear D gene. Germline lookup yields CDR1 SGHKS and CDR2 YYEKEE (reference sequence). V was pared by 0 bases and J by 9 bases, with 10 bases between. CDR3 length: 13 amino acids.